The 12 T cell receptor beta chains listed next were all sequenced from one sample in a study of shared clonotypes between healthy human individuals. The protocol was immunoSEQ multiplex PCR, while the TCRdb copy is restricted to in-frame clones and leaves out a portion. The table records about 2.1 million clones, about 94% of them present only once. Positively selected for CCR7, the CD45RO-negative cells used as naive CD8 cells excluded terminally differentiated effector memory CD45RA+ cells. Sequencing used naive CD8+ T cells from PBMCs. The receptors derive from a young man in good health. Some clones in this sample may be carry-over from other donors' samples.

This clone showed up just once. The chain combines TRBV10-3 with TRBJ1-5; TRBD1 might be the D (6 bases). This CDR3 is 16 amino acids long. V lost 9 bases to trimming and J lost 0 bases, with 18 bases between them. From germline, CDR1 is ENHRY and CDR2 SYGVKD. This CDR3 is CAILDSGGPSNQPQHF. The CDR3 DNA reads TGTGCCATACTGGACTCCGGGGGGCCTAGCAATCAGCCCCAGCATTTT.

The chain uses TRBV2 and TRBJ1-5; no clear D gene. The CDR3 is made up of 17 amino acids. Germline values: CDR1 SNHLY, CDR2 FYNNEI. The V end was cut by 3 bases, the J end by 2 bases, with 17 bases between. CDR3 region: CASSDRPDIDGNQPQHF. CDR3 DNA: TGTGCCAGCAGTGACCGCCCAGATATAGACGGCAATCAGCCCCAGCATTTT.

This sequence joins TRBV30 and TRBJ2-5; maybe TRBD1 (5 bases). Germline lookup yields CDR1 GTSNPN and CDR2 SVGIG (reference sequence). V lost 4 bases and J 1 base, leaving 7 bases between the germline ends. CDR3 size: 12 residues. The CDR3 region is CAWTGRQETQYF. CDR3 in DNA: TGTGCCTGGACAGGGCGCCAAGAGACCCAGTACTTC.

The chain recombines TRBV30 with TRBJ1-4; 7 nucleotides match TRBD1. The CDR3 contains 14 residues. Germline-derived CDR1 and CDR2 are GTSNPN and SVGIG (reference sequence). The V and J ends lost 2 bases and 8 bases, in that order; junction bases with no gene match: 8. For the CDR3, the DNA is TGTGCCTGGAGTTCGCCGACAGGGTGGGAAAAACTGTTTTTT. Protein product: CAWSSPTGWEKLFF.

This chain joins TRBV28 and TRBJ2-2; 9 bases agree with TRBD2. V shed 5 bases, J shed 2 bases, and the junction held 15 bases outside the gene matches. The CDR3 spans 19 residues. Germline CDR1 and CDR2: MDHEN and SYDVKM. CDR3 in amino acids: CASSTIAQLAGSNTGELFF. Written as DNA, the CDR3 is TGTGCCAGCAGTACGATAGCTCAACTAGCGGGTTCAAACACCGGGGAGCTGTTTTTT.

The chain has TRBV6-1 and TRBJ1-1, with D hard to call. Germline assignment: CDR1 MNHNS and CDR2 SASEGT. CDR3 length: 8 residues. V was trimmed by 10 bases and J by 10 bases, leaving 7 bases between them. This chain's CDR3 is CATRGAFF. The CDR3 DNA follows: TGTGCCACACGGGGAGCTTTCTTT.

The rearrangement joins TRBV5-1 to TRBJ1-1; 7 positions match TRBD1. The CDR3 covers 14 residues. The V and J ends lost 4 bases and 4 bases, in that order; junction bases with no gene match: 7. Per germline, CDR1 SGHRS and CDR2 YFSETQ. CDR3 amino acids: CASSQDRVGTEAFF. The CDR3 nucleotides read TGCGCCAGCAGCCAAGACAGGGTGGGCACTGAAGCTTTCTTT.

This chain links TRBV28 with TRBJ1-6, with D unclear. There are 16 residues in the CDR3. With 1 base removed from V and 7 bases from J, the gap between germline ends came to 14 bases. Germline V gives CDR1 MDHEN, CDR2 SYDVKM. This CDR3 is CASSLFRTMGNSPLHF. CDR3 nucleotide sequence: TGTGCCAGCAGTTTATTTAGGACGATGGGGAATTCACCCCTCCACTTT.

As for this clone: Other DNA variants within this sample encode the same CDR3. The chain couples TRBV20-1 to TRBJ2-7; tentative D call: TRBD2 (6 bases). The CDR3 is 11 amino acids. V lost 6 bases and J 6 bases, leaving 12 bases between the germline ends. Germline-derived CDR1 and CDR2 are DFQATT and SNEGSKA (reference sequence). CDR3 in amino acids: CSARVGGEQYF. CDR3 DNA sequence: TGCAGTGCCCGAGTCGGGGGCGAGCAGTACTTC.

The rearrangement joins TRBV4-1 to TRBJ2-1; 11 nucleotides align to TRBD2. Per the germline V gene, CDR1 is MGHRA and CDR2 is YSYEKL. The CDR3 has 15 residues. V shed 4 bases, J shed 4 bases, and the junction held 3 bases outside the gene matches. The CDR3 reads CASSLSGRDYNEQFF. Written as DNA, the CDR3 is TGCGCCAGCAGCCTTAGCGGGAGGGATTACAATGAGCAGTTCTTC.

This clone was seen once. This rearrangement joins TRBV10-2 to TRBJ1-2; maybe TRBD1 (6 bases). The CDR3 has 16 amino acids. Germline CDR1 reads WSHSY; CDR2 reads SAAADI. With 0 bases removed from V and 0 bases from J, the gap between germline ends came to 11 bases. Here the CDR3 reads CASSESPRGANYGYTF. CDR3 coding DNA: TGCGCCAGCAGTGAGTCCCCCAGGGGAGCTAACTATGGCTACACCTTC.

V and J are TRBV7-9 and TRBJ2-4, with 11 nucleotides matching TRBD1. CDR1 is SEHNR, CDR2 FQNEAQ, per germline (reference sequence). V shed 5 bases and J 5 bases; nucleotides not matched to a gene: 8. This CDR3 spans 16 amino acids. CDR3 loop: CASSLRTGGAENIQYF. The CDR3 DNA reads as TGTGCCAGCAGCCTGCGGACAGGGGGCGCCGAAAACATTCAGTACTTC.